The sequence of this TCR beta chain was determined in a study of radiotherapy plus CTLA-4 blockade in lung cancer. Study-wide background: In around 17% of patients, objective responses were seen; approximately 34% had disease control. Study-level findings and limits: Dynamics of early blood T cell clones, together with interferon-beta, were reportedly the best predictors of response. Tumor-origin TCR clones grew in blood after radiotherapy plus ipilimumab.

There are a few counts of this clone. What it recognizes is unknown. The repertoire was sequenced with immunoSEQ multiplex PCR; TCRdb's copy has only in-frame clones and lacks some. Of about 98,000 clones listed, roughly 80% are singletons. This CDR3 spans 15 amino acids. V lost 4 bases and J 0 bases, leaving 10 bases between the germline ends. Germline CDR1 reads SGHDN; CDR2 reads FVKESK. The source material was peripheral blood, sampled from a patient treated with radiotherapy plus ipilimumab. The chain links TRBV14 to TRBJ2-1; a weak D match, TRBD1 (7 bases). This clonotype was sampled from a human donor with non-small cell lung cancer who had a partial response to radiotherapy plus ipilimumab. CDR3 nucleotide sequence: TGTGCCAGCAGCCGCCAGGGGGGCTCCTACAATGAGCAGTTCTTC. Protein sequence: CASSRQGGSYNEQFF.